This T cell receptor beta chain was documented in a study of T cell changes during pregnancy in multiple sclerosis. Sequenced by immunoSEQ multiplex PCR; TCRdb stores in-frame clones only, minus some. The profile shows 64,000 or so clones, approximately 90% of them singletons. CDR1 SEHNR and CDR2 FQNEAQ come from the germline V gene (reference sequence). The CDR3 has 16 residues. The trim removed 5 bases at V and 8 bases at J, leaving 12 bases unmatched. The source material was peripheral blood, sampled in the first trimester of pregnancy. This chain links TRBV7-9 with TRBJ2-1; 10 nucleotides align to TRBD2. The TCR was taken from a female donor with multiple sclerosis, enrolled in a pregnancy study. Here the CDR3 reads CASSPLGLAGAHEQFF. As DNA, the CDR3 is TGTGCCAGCAGCCCGCTCGGGCTAGCGGGGGCCCATGAGCAGTTCTTC.